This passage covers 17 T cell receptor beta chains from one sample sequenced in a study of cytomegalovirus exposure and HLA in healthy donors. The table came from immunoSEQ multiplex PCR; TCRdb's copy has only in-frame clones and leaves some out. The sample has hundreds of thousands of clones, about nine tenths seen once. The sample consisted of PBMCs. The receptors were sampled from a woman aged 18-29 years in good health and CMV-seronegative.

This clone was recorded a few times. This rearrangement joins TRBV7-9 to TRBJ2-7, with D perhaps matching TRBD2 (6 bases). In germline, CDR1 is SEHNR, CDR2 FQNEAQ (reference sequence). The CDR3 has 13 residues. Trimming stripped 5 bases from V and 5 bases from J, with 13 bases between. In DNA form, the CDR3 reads TGTGCCAGCAGCCCCGGGGCGGGGAACGAGCAGTACTTC. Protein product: CASSPGAGNEQYF.

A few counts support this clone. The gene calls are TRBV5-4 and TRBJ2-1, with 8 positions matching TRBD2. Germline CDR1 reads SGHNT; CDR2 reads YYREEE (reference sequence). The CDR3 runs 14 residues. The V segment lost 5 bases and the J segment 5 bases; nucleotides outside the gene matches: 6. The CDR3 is CASRPGLGDNEQFF. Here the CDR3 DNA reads TGTGCCAGCAGACCGGGACTAGGCGACAATGAGCAGTTCTTC.

This CDR3 reads CASSSGRGGNTEAFF. The CDR3 nucleotides read TGTGCCAGCTCATCAGGCCGCGGGGGGAACACTGAAGCTTTCTTT. V gene TRBV18 combines with J gene TRBJ1-1; D is possibly TRBD1 (5 bases). Germline values: CDR1 KGHSH, CDR2 LQKENI. This CDR3 has 15 amino acids. Trimming shortened V by 5 bases and J by 1 base, and 14 bases separated the two germline ends.

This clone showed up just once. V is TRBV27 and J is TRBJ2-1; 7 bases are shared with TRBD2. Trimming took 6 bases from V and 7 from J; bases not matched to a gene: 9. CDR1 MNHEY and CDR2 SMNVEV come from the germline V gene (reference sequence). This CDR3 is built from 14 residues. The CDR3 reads CASSYRGEWNEQFF. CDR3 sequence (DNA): TGTGCCAGCAGCTACCGGGGGGAGTGGAATGAGCAGTTCTTC.

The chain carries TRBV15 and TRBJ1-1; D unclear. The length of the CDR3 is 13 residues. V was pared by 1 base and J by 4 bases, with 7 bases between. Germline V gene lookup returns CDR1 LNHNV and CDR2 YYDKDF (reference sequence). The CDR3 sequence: CATSRARVTEAFF. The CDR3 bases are TGTGCCACCAGCAGAGCGCGGGTCACTGAAGCTTTCTTT.

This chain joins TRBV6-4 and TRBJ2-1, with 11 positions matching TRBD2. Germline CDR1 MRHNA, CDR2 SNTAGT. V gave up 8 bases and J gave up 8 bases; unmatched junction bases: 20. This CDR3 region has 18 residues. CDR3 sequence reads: CASPTLQRVAGGWDEQFF. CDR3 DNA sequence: TGTGCCAGCCCCACCCTTCAGAGAGTAGCGGGGGGGTGGGATGAGCAGTTCTTC.

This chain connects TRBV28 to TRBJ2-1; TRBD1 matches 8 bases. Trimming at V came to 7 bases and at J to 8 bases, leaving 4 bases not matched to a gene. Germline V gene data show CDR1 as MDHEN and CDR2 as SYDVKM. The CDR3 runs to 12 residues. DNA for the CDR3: TGTGCCAGCACCCACAGGGGGGATGAGCAGTTCTTC. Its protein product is CASTHRGDEQFF.

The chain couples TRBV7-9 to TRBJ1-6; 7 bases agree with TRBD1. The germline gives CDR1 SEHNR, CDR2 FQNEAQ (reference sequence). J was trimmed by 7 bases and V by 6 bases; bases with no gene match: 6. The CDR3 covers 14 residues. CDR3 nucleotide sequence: TGTGCCAGCAGAGCCGGGACAGCGAATTCACCCCTCCACTTT. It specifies CASRAGTANSPLHF.

The CDR3 here is CASSQVSTRTDTQYF. Here the CDR3 DNA reads TGCGCCAGCAGCCAAGTTTCAACTAGAACAGATACGCAGTATTTT. The chain couples TRBV4-1 to TRBJ2-3, with a weak D call TRBD2 (5 bases). Trimming took off 1 base at V and 3 bases at J, with 11 bases between the two ends. The CDR3 spans 15 residues. Per the germline V gene, CDR1 is MGHRA and CDR2 is YSYEKL.

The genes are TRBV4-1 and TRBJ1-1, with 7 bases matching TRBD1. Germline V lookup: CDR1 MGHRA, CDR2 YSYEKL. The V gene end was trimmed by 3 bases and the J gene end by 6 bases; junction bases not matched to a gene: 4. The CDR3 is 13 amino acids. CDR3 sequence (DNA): TGCGCCAGCAGCCATCTAGGACAGGCTGAAGCTTTCTTT. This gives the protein CASSHLGQAEAFF.

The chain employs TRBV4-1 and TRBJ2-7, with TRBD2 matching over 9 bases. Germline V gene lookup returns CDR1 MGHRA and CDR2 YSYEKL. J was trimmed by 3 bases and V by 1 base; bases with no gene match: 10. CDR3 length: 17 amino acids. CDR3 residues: CASSQVTTRTSDYEQYF. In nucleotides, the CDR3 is TGCGCCAGCAGCCAAGTAACTACCCGGACTAGCGACTACGAGCAGTACTTC.

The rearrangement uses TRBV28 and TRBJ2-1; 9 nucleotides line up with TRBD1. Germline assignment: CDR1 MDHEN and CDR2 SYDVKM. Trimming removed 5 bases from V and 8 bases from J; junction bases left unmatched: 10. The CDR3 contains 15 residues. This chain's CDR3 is CASSGGQGIVDEQFF. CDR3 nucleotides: TGTGCCAGCAGTGGAGGACAGGGGATTGTAGATGAGCAGTTCTTC. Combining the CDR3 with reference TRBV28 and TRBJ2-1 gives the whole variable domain DVKVTQSSRYLVKRTGEKVFLECVQDMDHENMFWYRQDPGLGLRLIYFSYDVKMKEKGDIPEGYSVSREKKERFSLILESASTNQTSMYLCASSGGQGIVDEQFFGPGTRLTVL.

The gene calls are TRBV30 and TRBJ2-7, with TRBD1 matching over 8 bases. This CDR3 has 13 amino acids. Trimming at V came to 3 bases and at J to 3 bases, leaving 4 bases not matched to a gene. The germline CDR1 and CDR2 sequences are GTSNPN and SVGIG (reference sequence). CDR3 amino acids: CAWRGQGGYEQYF. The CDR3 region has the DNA TGTGCCTGGAGAGGACAGGGAGGCTACGAGCAGTACTTC.

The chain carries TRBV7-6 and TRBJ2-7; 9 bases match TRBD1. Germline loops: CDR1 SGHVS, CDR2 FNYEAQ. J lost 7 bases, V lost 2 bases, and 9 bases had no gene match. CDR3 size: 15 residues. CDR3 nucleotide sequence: TGTGCCAGCAGCTTACCCGGGACAGGGTCTGGTGAGCAGTACTTC. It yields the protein CASSLPGTGSGEQYF.

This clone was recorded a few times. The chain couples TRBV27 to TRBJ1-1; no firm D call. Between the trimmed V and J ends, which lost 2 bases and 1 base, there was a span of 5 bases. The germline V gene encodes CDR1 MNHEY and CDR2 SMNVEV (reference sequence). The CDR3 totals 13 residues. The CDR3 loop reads CASSLGQNTEAFF. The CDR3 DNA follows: TGTGCCAGCAGTTTAGGGCAGAACACTGAAGCTTTCTTT.

The DNA of the CDR3 is TGTGCCAGCAGGACACCCCGGGGGACAGGCTCCCTGGGCGGCTACACCTTC. It codes for CASRTPRGTGSLGGYTF. This chain uses TRBV11-2 with TRBJ1-2, with TRBD1 matching 8 bases. The CDR3 runs 17 residues. The V and J ends lost 6 bases and 8 bases, in that order; junction bases with no gene match: 20. Germline-derived CDR1 and CDR2 are SGHAT and FQNNGV.

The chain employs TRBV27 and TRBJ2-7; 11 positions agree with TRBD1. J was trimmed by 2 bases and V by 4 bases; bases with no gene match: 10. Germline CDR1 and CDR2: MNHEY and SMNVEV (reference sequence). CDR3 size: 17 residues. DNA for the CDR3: TGTGCCAGCAGTTACAGTAGTTTGGGACAGGGGGCCTACGAGCAGTACTTC. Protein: CASSYSSLGQGAYEQYF.